This T cell receptor beta chain originates from a study of blood T cells in healthy people across ages. A second PCR of 7 to 11 cycles used a sample-barcoded 5' primer and a J-beta primer mix. TCRdb redid the calling of the 5' RACE reads with MiXCR, one entry per CDR3 protein. This sample yields about 570,000 distinct CDR3 sequences, of which 25% to 30% are seen a single time; around 18% belongs to the top ten. Trimming pared 5 bases from V and 4 bases from J, leaving 14 bases between. The CDR3 contains 14 residues. Germline V lookup: CDR1 SGHAT, CDR2 FQDESV (reference sequence). Sequenced: blood. V and J are TRBV11-1 and TRBJ1-2; possible D gene TRBD1, 5 bases. This TCR came from a woman in her 70s in good health. The CDR3 protein is CASSEDRDGYGYTF. The CDR3 DNA reads as TGTGCCAGCAGCGAAGACAGAGACGGCTATGGCTACACCTTC.